Listed below are T cell receptor beta chains from one sample, sequenced in a study of cytomegalovirus exposure and HLA in healthy donors. TCRdb's table, derived via immunoSEQ multiplex PCR, lists solely in-frame clones and lacks some. Among about 98,000 clones listed, 70% to 80% were seen once. The specimen was PBMCs. The source of these receptors is a man aged 18 to 30 in good health and CMV-seropositive. The CDR3 runs from the conserved cysteine through the conserved F or W. The D gene is left open where the match is weak. Some rows have no size entry. The others give once, few or many, or a class for an expanded clone.

v_gene	j_gene	len	abundance	d_gene	CDR3nt	CDR3aa
TRBV28	TRBJ2-1	15	-	TRBD2	TGTGCCAGCAGTTTGGAACGACTAGCGGGGAATGAGCAGTTCTTC	CASSLERLAGNEQFF
TRBV7-8	TRBJ2-2	16	-	-	TGTGCCAGCAGCTACGTGAGGCCAGAGAACACCGGGGAGCTGTTTTTT	CASSYVRPENTGELFF
TRBV7-9	TRBJ2-7	12	few	-	TGTGCCAGCAGCTTAGCGACTTACGAGCAGTACTTC	CASSLATYEQYF
TRBV7-2	TRBJ2-3	16	few	-	TGTGCCAGCAGCTTAGATCGTAGCCGGCGCACAGATACGCAGTATTTT	CASSLDRSRRTDTQYF
TRBV5-4	TRBJ1-2	13	once	TRBD1	TGTGCCAGCAGCTTAGGGACAGGGGACCTCTACACCTTC	CASSLGTGDLYTF
TRBV27	TRBJ1-1	16	once	-	TGTGCCAGCAGTCCCAGACAGGTTGGAACAGGGACTGAAGCTTTCTTT	CASSPRQVGTGTEAFF
TRBV27	TRBJ1-1	13	-	-	TGTGCCAGCGGGCATAGGGGGAACACTGAAGCTTTCTTT	CASGHRGNTEAFF
TRBV30	TRBJ2-1	12	-	-	TGTGCCTGGGGGCCTACTCAGAATGAGCAGTTCTTC	CAWGPTQNEQFF
TRBV5-6	TRBJ2-3	15	-	-	TGTGCCAGCAGCCGCTGGGCAGGGGCCACAGATACGCAGTATTTT	CASSRWAGATDTQYF
TRBV5-6	TRBJ2-1	19	-	TRBD2	TGTGCCAGCAGCTTGGGGACTAGCGGGGGGCCACACAGGGGCAATGAGCAGTTCTTC	CASSLGTSGGPHRGNEQFF
TRBV5-1	TRBJ2-7	14	-	TRBD1	TGCGCCAGCAGCTTTGGGACAGGGGTTGACGAGCAGTACTTC	CASSFGTGVDEQYF
TRBV2	TRBJ2-3	13	-	TRBD2	TGTGCCAGCAAAGCGGGGGGAGAGGATACGCAGTATTTT	CASKAGGEDTQYF
TRBV27	TRBJ1-6	17	-	TRBD1	TGTGCCAGCAGTCCGGCCGGACAGGGATCGAGAAATTCACCCCTCCACTTT	CASSPAGQGSRNSPLHF
TRBV6-1	TRBJ1-2	12	-	-	TGTGCCAGCAGTGTGGCAGGCAATGGCTACACCTTC	CASSVAGNGYTF
TRBV5-4	TRBJ2-5	16	-	TRBD1	TGTGCCAGCAGCTTGGGCGCACAGGGGAATCAAGAGACCCAGTACTTC	CASSLGAQGNQETQYF
TRBV5-1	TRBJ2-3	15	-	-	TGCGCCAGCAGCTTAACGGGGACTAGCACAGATACGCAGTATTTT	CASSLTGTSTDTQYF